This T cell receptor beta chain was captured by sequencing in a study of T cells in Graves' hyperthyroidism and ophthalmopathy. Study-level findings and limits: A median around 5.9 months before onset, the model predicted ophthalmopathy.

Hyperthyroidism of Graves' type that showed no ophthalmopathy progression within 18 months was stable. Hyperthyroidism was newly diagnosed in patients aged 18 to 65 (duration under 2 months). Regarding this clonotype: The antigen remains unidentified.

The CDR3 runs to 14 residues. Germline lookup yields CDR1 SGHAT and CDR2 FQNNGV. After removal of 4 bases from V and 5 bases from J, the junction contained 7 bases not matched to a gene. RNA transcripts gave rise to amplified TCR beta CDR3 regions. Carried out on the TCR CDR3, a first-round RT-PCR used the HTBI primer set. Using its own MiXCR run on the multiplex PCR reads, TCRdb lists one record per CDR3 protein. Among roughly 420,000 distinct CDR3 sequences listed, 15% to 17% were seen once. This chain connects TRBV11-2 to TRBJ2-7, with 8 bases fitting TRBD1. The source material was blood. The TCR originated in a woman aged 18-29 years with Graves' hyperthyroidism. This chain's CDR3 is CASSSGQAEDEQYF. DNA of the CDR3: TGTGCCAGCAGCTCGGGACAGGCTGAGGACGAGCAGTACTTC.